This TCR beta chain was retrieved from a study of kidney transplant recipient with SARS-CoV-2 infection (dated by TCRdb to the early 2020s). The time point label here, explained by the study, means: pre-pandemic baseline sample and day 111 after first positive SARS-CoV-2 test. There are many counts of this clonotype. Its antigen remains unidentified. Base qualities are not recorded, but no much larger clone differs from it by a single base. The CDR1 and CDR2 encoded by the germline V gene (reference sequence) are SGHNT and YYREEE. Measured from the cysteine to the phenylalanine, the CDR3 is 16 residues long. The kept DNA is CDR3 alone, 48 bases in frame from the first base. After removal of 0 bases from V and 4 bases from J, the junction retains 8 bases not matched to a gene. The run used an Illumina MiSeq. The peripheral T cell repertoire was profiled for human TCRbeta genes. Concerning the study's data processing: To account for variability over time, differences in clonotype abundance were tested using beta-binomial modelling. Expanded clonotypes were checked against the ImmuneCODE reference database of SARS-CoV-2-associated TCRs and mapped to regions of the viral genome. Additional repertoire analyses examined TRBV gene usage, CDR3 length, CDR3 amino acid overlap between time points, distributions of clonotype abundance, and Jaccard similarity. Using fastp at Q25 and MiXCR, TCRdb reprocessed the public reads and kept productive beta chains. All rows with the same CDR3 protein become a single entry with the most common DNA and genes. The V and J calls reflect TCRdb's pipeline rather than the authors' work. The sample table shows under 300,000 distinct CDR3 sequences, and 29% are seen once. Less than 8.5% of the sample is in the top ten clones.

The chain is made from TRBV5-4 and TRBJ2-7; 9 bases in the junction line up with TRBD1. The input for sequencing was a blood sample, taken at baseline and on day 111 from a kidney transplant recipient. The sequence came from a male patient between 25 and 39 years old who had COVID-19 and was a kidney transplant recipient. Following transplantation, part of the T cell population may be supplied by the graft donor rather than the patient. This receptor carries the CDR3 CASSLDGGTGKYEQYF. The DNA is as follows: TGTGCCAGCAGCTTGGATGGGGGGACAGGGAAATACGAGCAGTACTTC.